The sequence of this T cell receptor (beta chain) was determined in a study of prognosis after radiotherapy for stage I lung cancer. As for the study in general: Non-small cell lung cancer patients were all deemed medically inoperable. None of the patients had concurrent treatment alongside stereotactic body radiotherapy.

The CDR3 is 16 residues long, counting both termini. Genomic DNA was the source, and TCR beta CDR3 was amplified from it by two-round multiplex PCR. Every TRBV and TRBJ gene had its own specific primer in first-round PCR. MiXCR was run by TCRdb on the multiplex PCR reads, yielding one entry per CDR3 protein. Among approximately 22,000 distinct CDR3 sequences, roughly two fifths were seen once, and the ten largest hold 31%. Concerning this clonotype itself: In this CDR3 the conserved last residue, phenylalanine or tryptophan, is missing, so a read error is likely. The limits of the CDR3 on the DNA are not certain, so only TCRdb's listed CDR3 is given.

The rearrangement links TRBV12-3 or TRBV12-4 to TRBJ2-2; TRBD2, the table's D call, lacks a check against the DNA. This receptor was taken from a donor aged 50 or older with non-small cell lung cancer. This material consisted of PBMCs, taken before or after stereotactic body radiation therapy (not recorded which). CDR3 sequence reads: CASSRLGLAVSGELFS.